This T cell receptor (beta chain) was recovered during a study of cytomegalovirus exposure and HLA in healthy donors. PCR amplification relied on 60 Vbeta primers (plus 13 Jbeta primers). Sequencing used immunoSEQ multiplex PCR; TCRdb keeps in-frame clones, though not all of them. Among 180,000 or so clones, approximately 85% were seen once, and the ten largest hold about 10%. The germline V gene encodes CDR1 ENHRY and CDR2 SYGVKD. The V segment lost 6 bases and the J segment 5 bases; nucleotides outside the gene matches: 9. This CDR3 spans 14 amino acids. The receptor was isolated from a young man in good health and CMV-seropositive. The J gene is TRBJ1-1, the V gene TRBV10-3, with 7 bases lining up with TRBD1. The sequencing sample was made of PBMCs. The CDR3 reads CAISITGVGTEAFF. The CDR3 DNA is TGTGCCATCAGCATCACAGGGGTGGGGACTGAAGCTTTCTTT.